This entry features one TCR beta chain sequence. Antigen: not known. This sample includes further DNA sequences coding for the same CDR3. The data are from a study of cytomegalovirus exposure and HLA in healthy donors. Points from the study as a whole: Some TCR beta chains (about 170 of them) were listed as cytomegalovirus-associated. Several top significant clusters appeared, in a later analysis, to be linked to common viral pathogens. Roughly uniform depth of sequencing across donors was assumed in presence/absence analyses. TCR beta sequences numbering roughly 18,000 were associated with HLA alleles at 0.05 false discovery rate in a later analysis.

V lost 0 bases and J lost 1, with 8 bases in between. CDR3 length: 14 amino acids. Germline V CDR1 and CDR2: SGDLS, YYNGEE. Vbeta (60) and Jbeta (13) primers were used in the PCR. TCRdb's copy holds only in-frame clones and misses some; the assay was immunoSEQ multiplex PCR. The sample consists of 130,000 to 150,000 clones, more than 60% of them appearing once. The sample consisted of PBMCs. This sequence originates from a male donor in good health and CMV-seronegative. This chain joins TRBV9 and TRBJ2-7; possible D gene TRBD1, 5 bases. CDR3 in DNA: TGTGCCAGCAGCGTAGGGGGCGTATCCTACGAGCAGTACTTC. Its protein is CASSVGGVSYEQYF. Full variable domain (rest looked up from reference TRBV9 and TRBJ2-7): DSGVTQTPKHLITATGQRVTLRCSPRSGDLSVYWYQQSLDQGLQFLIQYYNGEERAKGNILERFSAQQFPDLHSELNLSSLELGDSALYFCASSVGGVSYEQYFGPGTRLTVT.